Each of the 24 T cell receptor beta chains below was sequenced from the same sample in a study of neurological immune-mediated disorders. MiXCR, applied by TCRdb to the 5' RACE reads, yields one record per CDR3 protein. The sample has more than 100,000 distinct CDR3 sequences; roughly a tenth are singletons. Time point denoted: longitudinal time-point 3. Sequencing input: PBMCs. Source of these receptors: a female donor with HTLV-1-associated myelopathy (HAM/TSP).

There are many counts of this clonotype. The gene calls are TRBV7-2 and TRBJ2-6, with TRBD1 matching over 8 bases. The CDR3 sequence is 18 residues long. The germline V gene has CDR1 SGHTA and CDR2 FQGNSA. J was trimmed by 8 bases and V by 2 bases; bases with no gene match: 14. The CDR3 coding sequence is TGTGCCAGCAGCTTACCCATATGGACAGGGTTAATGTCCAACGTCCTGACTTTC. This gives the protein CASSLPIWTGLMSNVLTF.

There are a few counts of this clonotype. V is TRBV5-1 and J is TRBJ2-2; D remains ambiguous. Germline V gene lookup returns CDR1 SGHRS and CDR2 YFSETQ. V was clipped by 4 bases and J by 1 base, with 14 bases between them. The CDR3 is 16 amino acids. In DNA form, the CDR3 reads TGCGCCAGCAGCCTTGGGGTGGCCCGGAACACCGGGGAGCTGTTTTTT. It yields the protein CASSLGVARNTGELFF.

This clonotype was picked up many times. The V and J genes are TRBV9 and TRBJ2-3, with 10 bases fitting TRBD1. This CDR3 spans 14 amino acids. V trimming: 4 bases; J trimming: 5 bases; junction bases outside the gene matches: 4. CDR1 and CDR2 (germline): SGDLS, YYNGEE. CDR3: CASSRQGARDTQYF. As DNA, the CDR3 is TGTGCCAGCAGCCGACAGGGGGCAAGAGATACGCAGTATTTT.

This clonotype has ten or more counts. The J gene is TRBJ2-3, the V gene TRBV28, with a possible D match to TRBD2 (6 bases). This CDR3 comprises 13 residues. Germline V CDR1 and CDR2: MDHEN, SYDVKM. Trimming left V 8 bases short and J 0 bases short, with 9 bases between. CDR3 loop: CASGGTSTDTQYF. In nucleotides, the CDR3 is TGTGCCAGCGGGGGGACCAGCACAGATACGCAGTATTTT.

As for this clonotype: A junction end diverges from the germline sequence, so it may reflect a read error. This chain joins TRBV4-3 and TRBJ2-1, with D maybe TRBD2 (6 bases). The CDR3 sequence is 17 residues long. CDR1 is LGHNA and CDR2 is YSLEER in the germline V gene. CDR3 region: CVSSQVFGGISYNEQFF. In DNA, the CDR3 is TGCGTCAGCAGCCAAGTGTTTGGAGGGATTTCCTACAATGAGCAGTTCTTC.

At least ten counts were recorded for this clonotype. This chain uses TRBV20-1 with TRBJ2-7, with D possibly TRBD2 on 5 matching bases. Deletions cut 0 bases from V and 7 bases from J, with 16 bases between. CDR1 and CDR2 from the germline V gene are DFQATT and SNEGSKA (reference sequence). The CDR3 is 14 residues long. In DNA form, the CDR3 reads TGCAGTGCTAGAGATTATGAGGGTTCGAGGGAGCAGTACTTC. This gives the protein CSARDYEGSREQYF.

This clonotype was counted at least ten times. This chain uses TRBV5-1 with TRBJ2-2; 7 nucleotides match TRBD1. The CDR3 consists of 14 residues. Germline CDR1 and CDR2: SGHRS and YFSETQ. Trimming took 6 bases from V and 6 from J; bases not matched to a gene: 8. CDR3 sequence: CASIQGVQPGELFF. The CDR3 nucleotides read TGCGCCAGCATCCAGGGGGTGCAGCCCGGGGAGCTGTTTTTT.

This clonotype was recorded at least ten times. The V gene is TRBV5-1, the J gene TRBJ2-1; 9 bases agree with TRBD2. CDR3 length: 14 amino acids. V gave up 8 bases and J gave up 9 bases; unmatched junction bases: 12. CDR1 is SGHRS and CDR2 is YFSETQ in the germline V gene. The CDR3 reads CASSKGLATVEQFF. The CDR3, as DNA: TGCGCCAGTAGCAAGGGACTAGCCACGGTTGAGCAGTTCTTC.

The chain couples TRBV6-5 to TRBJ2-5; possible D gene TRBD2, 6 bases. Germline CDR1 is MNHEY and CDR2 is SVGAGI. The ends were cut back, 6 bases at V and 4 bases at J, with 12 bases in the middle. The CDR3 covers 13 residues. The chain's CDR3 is CASREAGRETQYF. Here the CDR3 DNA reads TGTGCCAGCAGGGAGGCGGGGAGAGAGACCCAGTACTTC.

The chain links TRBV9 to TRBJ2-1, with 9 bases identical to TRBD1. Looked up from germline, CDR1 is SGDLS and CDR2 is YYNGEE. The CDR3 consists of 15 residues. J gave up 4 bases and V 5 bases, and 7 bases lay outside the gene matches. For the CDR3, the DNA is TGTGCCAGCAGTTCCGGGACAGGGTCGTACAATGAGCAGTTCTTC. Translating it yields CASSSGTGSYNEQFF. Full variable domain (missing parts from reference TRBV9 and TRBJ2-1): DSGVTQTPKHLITATGQRVTLRCSPRSGDLSVYWYQQSLDQGLQFLIQYYNGEERAKGNILERFSAQQFPDLHSELNLSSLELGDSALYFCASSSGTGSYNEQFFGPGTRLTVL.

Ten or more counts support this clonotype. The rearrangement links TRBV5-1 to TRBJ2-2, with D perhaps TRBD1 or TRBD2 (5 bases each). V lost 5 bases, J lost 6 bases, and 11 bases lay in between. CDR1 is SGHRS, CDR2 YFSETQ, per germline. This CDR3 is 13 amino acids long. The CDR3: CASRPGTPGELFF. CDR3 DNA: TGCGCCAGCAGACCCGGGACGCCCGGGGAGCTGTTTTTT.

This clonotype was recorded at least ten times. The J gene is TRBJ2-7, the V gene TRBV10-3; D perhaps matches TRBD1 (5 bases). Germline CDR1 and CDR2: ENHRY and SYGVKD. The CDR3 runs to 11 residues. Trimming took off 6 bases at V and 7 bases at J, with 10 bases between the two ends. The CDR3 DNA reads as TGTGCCATCAGCGACAGATATGAGCAGTACTTC. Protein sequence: CAISDRYEQYF.

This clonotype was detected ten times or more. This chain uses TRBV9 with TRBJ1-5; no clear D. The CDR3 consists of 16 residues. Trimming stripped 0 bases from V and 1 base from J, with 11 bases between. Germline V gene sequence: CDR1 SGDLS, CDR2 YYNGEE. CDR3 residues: CASSVGEGTSNQPQHF. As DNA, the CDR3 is TGTGCCAGCAGCGTAGGGGAGGGTACCAGCAATCAGCCCCAGCATTTT.

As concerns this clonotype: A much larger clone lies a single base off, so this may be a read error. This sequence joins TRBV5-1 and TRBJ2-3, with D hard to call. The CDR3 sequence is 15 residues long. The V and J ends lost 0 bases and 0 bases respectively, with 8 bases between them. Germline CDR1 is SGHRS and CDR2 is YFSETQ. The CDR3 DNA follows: TGCGCCAGCAGCTTGGAGAGTAAAAGCACAGATACGCAGTATTTT. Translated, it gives CASSLESKSTDTQYF.

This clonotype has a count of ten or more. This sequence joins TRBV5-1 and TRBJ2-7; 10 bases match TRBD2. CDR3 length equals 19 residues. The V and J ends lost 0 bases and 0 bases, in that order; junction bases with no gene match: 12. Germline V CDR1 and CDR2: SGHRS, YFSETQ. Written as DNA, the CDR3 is TGCGCCAGCAGCTTGGAGGGGGTCTGGACTAGCGGCCCCTCCTACGAGCAGTACTTC. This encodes CASSLEGVWTSGPSYEQYF.

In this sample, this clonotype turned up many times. The CDR3 protein is CASSLMGGNQPQHF. For the CDR3, the DNA is TGCGCCAGCAGCTTGATGGGTGGCAATCAGCCCCAGCATTTT. V is TRBV5-1 and J is TRBJ1-5; no definite D call. The length of the CDR3 is 14 residues. V was clipped by 1 base and J by 2 bases, with 7 bases between them. CDR1 SGHRS and CDR2 YFSETQ come from the germline V gene.

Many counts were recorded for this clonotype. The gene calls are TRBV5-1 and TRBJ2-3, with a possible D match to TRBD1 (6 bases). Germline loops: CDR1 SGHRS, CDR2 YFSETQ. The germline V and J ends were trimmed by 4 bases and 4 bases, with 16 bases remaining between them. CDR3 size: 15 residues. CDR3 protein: CASSGQPHSADTQYF. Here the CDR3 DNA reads TGCGCCAGCAGCGGACAGCCCCATTCAGCAGATACGCAGTATTTT. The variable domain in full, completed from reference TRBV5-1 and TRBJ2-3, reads KAGVTQTPRYLIKTRGQQVTLSCSPISGHRSVSWYQQTPGQGLQFLFEYFSETQRNKGNFPGRFSGRQFSNSRSEMNVSTLELGDSALYLCASSGQPHSADTQYFGPGTRLTVL.

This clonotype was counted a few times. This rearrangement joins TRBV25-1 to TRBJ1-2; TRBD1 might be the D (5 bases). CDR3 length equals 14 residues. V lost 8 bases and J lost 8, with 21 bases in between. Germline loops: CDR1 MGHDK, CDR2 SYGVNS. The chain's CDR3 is CASRSAGQPLGYTF. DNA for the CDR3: TGTGCCAGCCGCTCCGCGGGGCAACCACTAGGCTACACCTTC.

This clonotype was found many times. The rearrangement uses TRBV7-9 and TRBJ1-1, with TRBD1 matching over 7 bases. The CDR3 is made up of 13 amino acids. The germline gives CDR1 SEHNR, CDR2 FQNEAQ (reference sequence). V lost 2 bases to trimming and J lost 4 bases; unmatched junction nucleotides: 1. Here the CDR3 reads CASSLYRGTEAFF. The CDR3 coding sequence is TGTGCCAGCAGCTTATACAGGGGCACTGAAGCTTTCTTT. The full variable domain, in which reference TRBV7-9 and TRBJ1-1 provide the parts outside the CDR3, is DTGVSQNPRHKITKRGQNVTFRCDPISEHNRLYWYRQTLGQGPEFLTYFQNEAQLEKSRLLSDRFSAERPKGSFSTLEIQRTEQGDSAMYLCASSLYRGTEAFFGQGTRLTVV.

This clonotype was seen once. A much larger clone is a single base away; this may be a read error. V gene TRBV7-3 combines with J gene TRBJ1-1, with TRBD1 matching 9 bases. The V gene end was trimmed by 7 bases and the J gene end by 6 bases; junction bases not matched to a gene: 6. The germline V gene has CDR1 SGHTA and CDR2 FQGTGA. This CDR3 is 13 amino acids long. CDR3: CASTYRQGAEAFF. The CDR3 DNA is TGTGCCAGCACCTATCGACAGGGGGCTGAAGCTTTCTTT.

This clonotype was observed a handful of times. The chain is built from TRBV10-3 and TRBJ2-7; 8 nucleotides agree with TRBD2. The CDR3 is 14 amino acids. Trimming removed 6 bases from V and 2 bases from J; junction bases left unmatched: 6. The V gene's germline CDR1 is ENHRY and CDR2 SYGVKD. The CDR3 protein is CAISATSATYEQYF. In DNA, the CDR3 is TGTGCCATCAGCGCGACTAGCGCTACCTACGAGCAGTACTTC.

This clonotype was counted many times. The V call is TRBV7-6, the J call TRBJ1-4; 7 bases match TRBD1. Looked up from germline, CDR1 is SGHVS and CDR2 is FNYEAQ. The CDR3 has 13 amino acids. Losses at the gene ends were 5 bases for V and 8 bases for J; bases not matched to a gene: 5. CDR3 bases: TGTGCCAGCAGCAGAGGGGGCGGCGAAAAACTGTTTTTT. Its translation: CASSRGGGEKLFF. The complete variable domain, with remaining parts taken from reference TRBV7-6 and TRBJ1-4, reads GAGVSQSPRYKVTKRGQDVALRCDPISGHVSLYWYRQALGQGPEFLTYFNYEAQQDKSGLPNDRFSAERPEGSISTLTIQRTEQRDSAMYRCASSRGGGEKLFFGSGTQLSVL.

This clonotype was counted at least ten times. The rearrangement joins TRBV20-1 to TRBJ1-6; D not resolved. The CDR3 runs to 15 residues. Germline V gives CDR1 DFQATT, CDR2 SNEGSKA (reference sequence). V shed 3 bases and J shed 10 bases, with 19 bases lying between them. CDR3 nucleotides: TGCAGTGCTAGTTTTCAGGCCGGCCGGGCATCACCCCTCCACTTT. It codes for CSASFQAGRASPLHF.

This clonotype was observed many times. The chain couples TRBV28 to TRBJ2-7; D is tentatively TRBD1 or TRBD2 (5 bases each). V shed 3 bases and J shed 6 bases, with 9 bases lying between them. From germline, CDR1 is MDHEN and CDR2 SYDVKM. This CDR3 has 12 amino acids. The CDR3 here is CASSFWGTEQYF. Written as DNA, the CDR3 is TGTGCCAGCAGTTTTTGGGGGACCGAGCAGTACTTC. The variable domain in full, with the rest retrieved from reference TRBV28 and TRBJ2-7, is DVKVTQSSRYLVKRTGEKVFLECVQDMDHENMFWYRQDPGLGLRLIYFSYDVKMKEKGDIPEGYSVSREKKERFSLILESASTNQTSMYLCASSFWGTEQYFGPGTRLTVT.